What follows is one T cell receptor (beta chain) and its context. These data are taken from a study of cytomegalovirus exposure and HLA in healthy donors. Trimming removed 0 bases at V and 0 bases at J, with 9 bases between. Germline loops: CDR1 LNHNV, CDR2 YYDKDF (reference sequence). The CDR3 has 15 residues. Sequencing used immunoSEQ multiplex PCR; TCRdb keeps in-frame clones, though not all of them. The table has 300,000 to 350,000 clones, 70% to 90% seen once. The source of this sequence is a young man in good health and CMV-seronegative. This chain joins TRBV15 and TRBJ2-7; D may be TRBD1 (5 bases). Material for sequencing was PBMCs. For the CDR3, the DNA is TGTGCCACCAGCAGAGATATGACAGACTCCTACGAGCAGTACTTC. Translation: CATSRDMTDSYEQYF.